This is a list of T cell receptor beta chains from one sample in a study of radiation and T cells in renal cell carcinoma. The table came from immunoSEQ multiplex PCR; TCRdb's copy has only in-frame clones and leaves some out. Of under 100,000 clones in the sample, around 84% are singletons; the top ten hold approximately 7.2%. Material: blood, obtained from a patient whose treatment included radiotherapy and nephrectomy. The receptors were sampled from a man between 60 and 75 years old with renal cell carcinoma. CDR3s include the opening cysteine and the closing phenylalanine or tryptophan. A D gene is named only where the DNA matches it firmly. Size values are once, few and many counts, or a class for expanded clones, and some rows have none.

DNA: TGTGCCAGCAGTGTTAGCGGGAGGGCTGGAGAGACCCAGTACTTC
CDR3: CASSVSGRAGETQYF
J: TRBJ2-5
length: 15
size: once
V: TRBV9
D: TRBD2

DNA: TGTGCCAGCAGTTCAACAGGGACAGGAAACTACGAGCAGTACTTC
CDR3: CASSSTGTGNYEQYF
J: TRBJ2-7
length: 15
size: .
V: TRBV27
D: TRBD1

DNA: TGTGCCAGCTCACCAACCGGGACAGGGAACTTGAACACTGAAGCTTTCTTT
CDR3: CASSPTGTGNLNTEAFF
J: TRBJ1-1
length: 17
size: .
V: TRBV18
D: TRBD1

DNA: TGTGCCAGCAGCTTGTCTGCAGATAATGAGCAGTTCTTC
CDR3: CASSLSADNEQFF
J: TRBJ2-1
length: 13
size: .
V: TRBV5-6
D: .

DNA: TGTGCCAGCAGTCTCTGGGGGTCTAGCGTCCAAGAGACCCAGTACTTC
CDR3: CASSLWGSSVQETQYF
J: TRBJ2-5
length: 16
size: .
V: TRBV28
D: .

DNA: TGCGCCAGCAGCTTGGAACCCGACAGAAACTATGGCTACACCTTC
CDR3: CASSLEPDRNYGYTF
J: TRBJ1-2
length: 15
size: once
V: TRBV5-1
D: .

DNA: TGTGCCAGCAGCCCGTGGGGACAGGGGCGCACCGGGGAGCTGTTTTTT
CDR3: CASSPWGQGRTGELFF
J: TRBJ2-2
length: 16
size: .
V: TRBV7-6
D: TRBD1

DNA: TGCGCCAGCAGCTTGGGGACTAGCGTTTCAGATACGCAGTATTTT
CDR3: CASSLGTSVSDTQYF
J: TRBJ2-3
length: 15
size: .
V: TRBV5-1
D: TRBD2

DNA: TGTGCCAGCAGTCGGACAGCCCACGGTGACAATGAGCAGTTCTTC
CDR3: CASSRTAHGDNEQFF
J: TRBJ2-1
length: 15
size: .
V: TRBV6-6
D: .

DNA: TGTGCCAGCAGTTTAGACGAGCAGTACTTC
CDR3: CASSLDEQYF
J: TRBJ2-7
length: 10
size: .
V: TRBV28
D: .

DNA: TGCGCCAGCAGCCCCTCCACCTCTAGCGGGCACAACCTCTACGAGCAGTACTTC
CDR3: CASSPSTSSGHNLYEQYF
J: TRBJ2-7
length: 18
size: .
V: TRBV5-1
D: TRBD2

DNA: TGCAGCGTTGCGGGACAGGGAGGAGAGACCCAGTACTTC
CDR3: CSVAGQGGETQYF
J: TRBJ2-5
length: 13
size: .
V: TRBV29-1
D: TRBD1

DNA: TGTGCCAGCAGCCAAGACCGGGTTAGGAAAAACATTCAGTACTTC
CDR3: CASSQDRVRKNIQYF
J: TRBJ2-4
length: 15
size: .
V: TRBV14
D: .

DNA: TGCGCCAGCAGCTTGGGGGACGGGAACACTGAAGCTTTCTTT
CDR3: CASSLGDGNTEAFF
J: TRBJ1-1
length: 14
size: .
V: TRBV5-1
D: .

DNA: TGCGCCAGCAGCCAATCAACCCCGGACCCAGGTGCCTACAATGAGCAGTTCTTC
CDR3: CASSQSTPDPGAYNEQFF
J: TRBJ2-1
length: 18
size: .
V: TRBV4-3
D: .

DNA: TGTGCCAGTTCGGGGGGAGCAACTAATGAAAAACTGTTTTTT
CDR3: CASSGGATNEKLFF
J: TRBJ1-4
length: 14
size: .
V: TRBV19
D: .

DNA: TGTGCCAGTAGTATTCACCCTTCCGGGACAGAAGTCCCCTATGGCTACACCTTC
CDR3: CASSIHPSGTEVPYGYTF
J: TRBJ1-2
length: 18
size: .
V: TRBV19
D: TRBD1

DNA: TGTGCCAGCAGCTTAGGGACCCGTGGACTCATCTCTGGAAACACCATATATTTT
CDR3: CASSLGTRGLISGNTIYF
J: TRBJ1-3
length: 18
size: .
V: TRBV7-9
D: .

DNA: TGTGCCATCAGCCCCACTAGAGGGGGTCTGGATGAGCAGTTCTTC
CDR3: CAISPTRGGLDEQFF
J: TRBJ2-1
length: 15
size: .
V: TRBV10-3
D: .

DNA: TGTGCCAGCAGCGAGGGGGGTAACACCGGGGAGCTGTTTTTT
CDR3: CASSEGGNTGELFF
J: TRBJ2-2
length: 14
size: .
V: TRBV9
D: .

DNA: TGTGCCAGCAGCCAAGATTATCGACGTAACGGGTACTACGAGCAGTACTTC
CDR3: CASSQDYRRNGYYEQYF
J: TRBJ2-7
length: 17
size: .
V: TRBV14
D: .

DNA: TGTGCCAGCAGCCAAATTTTCTCCCCGAGTGAGCAGTTCTTC
CDR3: CASSQIFSPSEQFF
J: TRBJ2-1
length: 14
size: .
V: TRBV4-2
D: .

DNA: TGTGCCAGTAGTAAATACCGGGACAGGGGGGAGGAGACCCAGTACTTC
CDR3: CASSKYRDRGEETQYF
J: TRBJ2-5
length: 16
size: .
V: TRBV19
D: TRBD1

DNA: TGTGCCAGCAGTAGCCTGGGGTCAGCCTACGAGCAGTACTTC
CDR3: CASSSLGSAYEQYF
J: TRBJ2-7
length: 14
size: .
V: TRBV7-9
D: .

DNA: TGTGCCAGCAGGGGGGACACCGCTCCCTACGAGCAGTACTTC
CDR3: CASRGDTAPYEQYF
J: TRBJ2-7
length: 14
size: .
V: TRBV6-1
D: .

DNA: TGTGCCAGCAGCTTGGCCTTTAATGGCTACACCTTC
CDR3: CASSLAFNGYTF
J: TRBJ1-2
length: 12
size: .
V: TRBV5-4
D: .

DNA: TGTGCCTGGAGGCCTGGGGCTCGACTAGCCAAAAACATTCAGTACTTC
CDR3: CAWRPGARLAKNIQYF
J: TRBJ2-4
length: 16
size: .
V: TRBV30
D: .

DNA: TGTGCCAGTAGTATAGACAGGGATGAAAAACTGTTTTTT
CDR3: CASSIDRDEKLFF
J: TRBJ1-4
length: 13
size: .
V: TRBV19
D: .

DNA: TGTGCCAGCAGCTCCACCGGGCAGGTCACAGATACGCAGTATTTT
CDR3: CASSSTGQVTDTQYF
J: TRBJ2-3
length: 15
size: .
V: TRBV5-4
D: .

DNA: TGCAGCGTCGGGACACGGAGAAATCAGCCCCAGCATTTT
CDR3: CSVGTRRNQPQHF
J: TRBJ1-5
length: 13
size: once
V: TRBV29-1
D: .

DNA: TGTGCTTTGGCTAGGCAGGAATCTACTGAAGCTTTCTTT
CDR3: CALARQESTEAFF
J: TRBJ1-1
length: 13
size: .
V: TRBV28
D: .